The T cell receptor (beta chain) under discussion was sequenced for a study of T-cell reconstitution after alpha-beta-depleted transplantation in children. CDR1 and CDR2 from the germline V gene are MDHEN and SYDVKM. CDR3 length equals 11 residues. Unique molecular identifiers were built into the TCRbeta library. One entry per CDR3 protein results from TCRdb running MiXCR on the PCR reads. The repertoire holds 200,000 to 250,000 distinct CDR3 sequences, 12% seen once, with 2.6% in the top ten. Ten or more counts support this clonotype. One junction end does not reproduce the germline sequence, and a read error may be involved.

This chain joins TRBV28 and TRBJ1-2; the D gene is possibly TRBD1 (5 bases). The sample in question was PBMCs from the stem cell graft donor, obtained from the stem cell graft. The TCR comes from a human donor who donated a stem cell graft to a child with acute lymphoblastic leukemia. Written as DNA, the CDR3 is TGTGCCAGCAGCCCGGGGCCGCACTCAATCTTC. Its protein product is CASSPGPHSIF.